This T cell receptor (beta chain) emerged from a study of T-cell reconstitution after alpha-beta-depleted transplantation in children. Preparation of the TCRbeta library involved a method that used unique molecular identifiers. TCRdb re-called the PCR reads through MiXCR, storing one row per CDR3 protein. The sample lists some 490,000 distinct CDR3 sequences, about an eighth occurring once. This specimen was PBMCs from the stem cell graft donor, taken from the stem cell graft. This receptor was identified in a human donor who donated a stem cell graft to a child with combined immunodeficiency.

CDR3 nucleotide sequence: TGTGCCAGCAGCTTAGTGTTCGGGCGGCTTGACAATGAGCAGTTCTTC. It codes for CASSLVFGRLDNEQFF. The chain links TRBV7-9 to TRBJ2-1; D is ambiguous. Germline V gene lookup returns CDR1 SEHNR and CDR2 FQNEAQ (reference sequence). V shed 1 base and J shed 5 bases, with 15 bases lying between them. This CDR3 is built from 16 residues.